The clone carrying this T cell receptor (beta chain) was seen only a few times. Its antigen remains unknown. Losses at the gene ends were 4 bases for V and 3 bases for J; bases not matched to a gene: 1. The CDR3 has 15 amino acids. Germline V lookup: CDR1 KGHDR, CDR2 SFDVKD. The data derive from a study of T cells in Graves' hyperthyroidism and ophthalmopathy. The study, taken as a whole, reports: Ophthalmopathy and stable hyperthyroidism were told apart by a 13 V-J model.

The source material, RNA transcripts, was used to amplify TCR beta CDR3 regions. The HTBI primer set served for first-round RT-PCR of the TCR CDR3. Each CDR3 protein is one row after TCRdb ran MiXCR on the multiplex PCR reads. The sample has over 700,000 distinct CDR3 sequences; about a third are singletons. The sample consisted of blood. This TCR came from a woman between 35 and 50 years old with Graves' hyperthyroidism. The gene calls are TRBV24-1 and TRBJ2-2; TRBD2 matches at 10 bases. As DNA, the CDR3 is TGTGCCACCAGTGAAAGCGGGAGGGACACCGGGGAGCTGTTTTTT. Its translation is CATSESGRDTGELFF.